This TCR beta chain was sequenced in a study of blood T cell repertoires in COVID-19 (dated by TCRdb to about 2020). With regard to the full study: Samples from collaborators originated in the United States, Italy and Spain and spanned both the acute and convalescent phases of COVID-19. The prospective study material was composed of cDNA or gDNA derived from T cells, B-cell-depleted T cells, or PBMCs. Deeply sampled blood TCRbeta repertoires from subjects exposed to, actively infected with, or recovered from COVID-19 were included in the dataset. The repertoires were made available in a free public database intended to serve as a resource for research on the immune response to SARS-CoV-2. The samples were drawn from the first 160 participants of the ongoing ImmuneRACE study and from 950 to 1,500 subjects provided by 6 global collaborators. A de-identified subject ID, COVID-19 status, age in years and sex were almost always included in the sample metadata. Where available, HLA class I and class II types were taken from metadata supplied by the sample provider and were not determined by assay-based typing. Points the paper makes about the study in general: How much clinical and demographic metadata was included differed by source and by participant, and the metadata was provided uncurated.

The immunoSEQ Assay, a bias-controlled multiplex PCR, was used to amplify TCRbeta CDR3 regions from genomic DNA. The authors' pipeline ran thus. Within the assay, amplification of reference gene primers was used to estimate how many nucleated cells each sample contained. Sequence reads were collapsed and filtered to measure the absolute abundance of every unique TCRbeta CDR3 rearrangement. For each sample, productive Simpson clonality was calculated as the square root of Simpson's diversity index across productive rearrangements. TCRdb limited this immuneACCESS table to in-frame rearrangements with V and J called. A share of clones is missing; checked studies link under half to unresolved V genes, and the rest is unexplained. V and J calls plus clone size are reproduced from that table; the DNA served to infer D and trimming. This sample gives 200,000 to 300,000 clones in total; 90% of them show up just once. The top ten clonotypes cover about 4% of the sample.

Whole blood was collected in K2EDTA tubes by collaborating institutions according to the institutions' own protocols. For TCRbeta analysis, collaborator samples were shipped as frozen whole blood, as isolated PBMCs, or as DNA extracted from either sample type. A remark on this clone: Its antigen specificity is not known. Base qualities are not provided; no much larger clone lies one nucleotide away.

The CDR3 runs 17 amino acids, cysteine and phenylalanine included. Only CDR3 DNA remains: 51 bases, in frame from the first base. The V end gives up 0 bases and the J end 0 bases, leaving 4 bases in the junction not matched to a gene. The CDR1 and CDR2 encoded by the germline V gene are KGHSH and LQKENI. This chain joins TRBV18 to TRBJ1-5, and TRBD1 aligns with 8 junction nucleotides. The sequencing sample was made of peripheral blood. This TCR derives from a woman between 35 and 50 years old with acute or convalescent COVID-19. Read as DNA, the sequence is TGTGCCAGCTCACCACCCGGGACAGGTGATAGCAATCAGCCCCAGCATTTT. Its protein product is CASSPPGTGDSNQPQHF. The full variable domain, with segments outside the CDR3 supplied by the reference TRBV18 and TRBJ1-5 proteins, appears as NAGVMQNPRHLVRRRGQEARLRCSPMKGHSHVYWYRQLPEEGLKFMVYLQKENIIDESGMPKERFSAEFPKEGPSILRIQQVVRGDSAAYFCASSPPGTGDSNQPQHFGDGTRLSIL.